This entry lists 16 T cell receptor beta chains sequenced from one sample in a study of shared clonotypes between healthy human individuals. Method: immunoSEQ multiplex PCR; TCRdb's copy keeps in-frame clones and lacks some. The data contain 470,000 or so clones, approximately 81% of them seen just once; the ten biggest clones take up over 9.5%. The sample consisted of PBMCs. The source is a woman in her forties in good health. Some clones in this sample may be carry-over from other donors' samples.

The CDR3 region is CASGLPPGQRFYSNQPQHF. The CDR3 nucleotides read TGTGCTAGTGGTTTGCCACCGGGACAGAGGTTTTATAGCAATCAGCCCCAGCATTTT. This rearrangement joins TRBV12-5 to TRBJ1-5, with TRBD1 matching over 7 bases. This CDR3 region has 19 residues. J was trimmed by 0 bases and V by 2 bases; bases with no gene match: 13. Germline assignment: CDR1 LGHNT and CDR2 FRNRAP.

V usage is TRBV6-1 and J usage is TRBJ2-1, with 10 bases lining up with TRBD2. Trimming removed 9 bases from V and 5 bases from J; junction bases left unmatched: 4. The CDR3 length is 13 residues. From germline, CDR1 is MNHNS and CDR2 SASEGT. CDR3 DNA sequence: TGTGCCAGTCATGGACTAGCGGACAATGAGCAGTTCTTC. Translated, it gives CASHGLADNEQFF.

For this clone: A far larger clone is off by one base, so a read error is likely. The CDR3 bases are TGTGCCAGCAGTGAGTCCAGGGTCAGAGACACCATATATTTT. It encodes CASSESRVRDTIYF. The chain employs TRBV6-1 and TRBJ1-3, with D maybe TRBD1 (5 bases). The CDR3 is 14 residues long. Trimming left V 3 bases short and J 8 bases short, with 14 bases between. Germline V gives CDR1 MNHNS, CDR2 SASEGT.

This chain connects TRBV10-3 to TRBJ1-3, with D tentatively TRBD1 (6 bases). The CDR3 sequence is 16 residues long. CDR1 ENHRY and CDR2 SYGVKD come from the germline V gene. With 10 bases removed from V and 1 base from J, the gap between germline ends came to 20 bases. CDR3 protein: CATQTGRGSSGNTIYF. The CDR3 nucleotides are TGTGCCACCCAGACGGGGAGGGGGAGTTCTGGAAACACCATATATTTT.

CDR3 sequence (DNA): TGTGCCAGCAGCTCACAACAGGGGGTCTACGAGCAGTACTTC. It is translated as CASSSQQGVYEQYF. The chain recombines TRBV11-1 with TRBJ2-7; 8 bases align to TRBD1. Germline V gives CDR1 SGHAT, CDR2 FQDESV (reference sequence). This CDR3 has 14 residues. V lost 4 bases to trimming and J lost 3 bases; unmatched junction nucleotides: 5. The entire variable domain, with the rest obtained from reference TRBV11-1 and TRBJ2-7, is as follows: EAEVAQSPRYKITEKSQAVAFWCDPISGHATLYWYRQILGQGPELLVQFQDESVVDDSQLPKDRFSAERLKGVDSTLKIQPAELGDSAMYLCASSSQQGVYEQYFGPGTRLTVT.

Comment on this clone: This likely stems from a read error, as it lies one base from a far larger clone. In the same sample, other DNA sequences code for this CDR3. This rearrangement joins TRBV11-2 to TRBJ1-1; 7 bases agree with TRBD1. Germline CDR1 is SGHAT and CDR2 is FQNNGV. There are 14 residues in the CDR3. CDR3 in amino acids: CASSAGTANTEAFF. CDR3 in DNA: TGTGCTAGCAGCGCCGGGACAGCTAACACTGAAGCTTTCTTT.

The chain has TRBV15 and TRBJ1-3, with 9 bases identical to TRBD1. Germline trimming cut 1 base from V and 2 bases from J; bases unmatched to any gene: 3. Germline V gene data show CDR1 as LNHNV and CDR2 as YYDKDF (reference sequence). This CDR3 spans 16 amino acids. CDR3 coding DNA: TGTGCCACCAGCAGAGGGACAGGGGTGGCTGGAAACACCATATATTTT. It translates to CATSRGTGVAGNTIYF.

The gene calls are TRBV9 and TRBJ2-7, with a weak D call TRBD2 (5 bases). The V gene lost 0 bases and the J gene lost 2 bases, with 9 bases spanning the gap. CDR3 length: 14 amino acids. CDR1 and CDR2 (germline): SGDLS, YYNGEE. The CDR3 nucleotides read TGTGCCAGCAGCGTAGAGCGGATCCCCTACGAGCAGTACTTC. Encoded protein: CASSVERIPYEQYF. The entire variable domain, with the rest obtained from reference TRBV9 and TRBJ2-7, is as follows: DSGVTQTPKHLITATGQRVTLRCSPRSGDLSVYWYQQSLDQGLQFLIQYYNGEERAKGNILERFSAQQFPDLHSELNLSSLELGDSALYFCASSVERIPYEQYFGPGTRLTVT.

This chain uses TRBV30 with TRBJ2-3; tentatively, D is TRBD1 (6 bases). Germline values: CDR1 GTSNPN, CDR2 SVGIG (reference sequence). Trimming took off 0 bases at V and 9 bases at J, with 16 bases between the two ends. CDR3 length: 14 amino acids. CDR3 DNA sequence: TGTGCCTGGAGTGTAGGCTCTAGCAGGGGCACGCAGTATTTT. It encodes CAWSVGSSRGTQYF.

This chain links TRBV14 with TRBJ1-3; tentative D call: TRBD1 (5 bases). The CDR3 is made up of 19 amino acids. Germline V gives CDR1 SGHDN, CDR2 FVKESK. The V end lost 0 bases, the J end lost 0 bases, and 18 bases lay between the germline ends. For the CDR3, the DNA is TGTGCCAGCAGCCAAGAAGGTGGGGGAGGACTGAACTCTGGAAACACCATATATTTT. This gives the protein CASSQEGGGGLNSGNTIYF.

The chain recombines TRBV11-2 with TRBJ2-3; possible D gene TRBD2, 7 bases. Trimming cost V 4 bases and J 2 bases, with 13 bases left between them. CDR1 and CDR2 from the germline V gene are SGHAT and FQNNGV. The CDR3 is made up of 15 amino acids. The CDR3 nucleotides are TGTGCCAGCAGCTGGGGGGGCCTGATCACAGATACGCAGTATTTT. Its translation: CASSWGGLITDTQYF.

This chain links TRBV6-1 with TRBJ1-5; TRBD1 matches at 7 bases. The CDR3 is 14 residues long. The germline V gene has CDR1 MNHNS and CDR2 SASEGT. V dropped 6 bases and J dropped 5; count of bases not matched to a gene: 7. CDR3 in DNA: TGTGCCAGCAGCCCCACCGGACAGGATCAGCCCCAGCATTTT. Amino acids: CASSPTGQDQPQHF.

The rearrangement joins TRBV7-2 to TRBJ1-2, with D possibly TRBD1 on 6 matching bases. This CDR3 spans 15 amino acids. Deletions cut 2 bases from V and 7 bases from J, with 17 bases between. The germline gives CDR1 SGHTA, CDR2 FQGNSA. The CDR3 DNA follows: TGTGCCAGCAGCTTAAGTACAGGGACGAAGGGTGGCTACACCTTC. It specifies CASSLSTGTKGGYTF.

The sample holds one count of this clone. The CDR3 DNA is TGTGCCTTAAAGAAGGGAGGCGCGAGCACCGGGGAGCTGTTTTTT. This sequence encodes CALKKGGASTGELFF. This chain uses TRBV28 with TRBJ2-2, with a tentative D call TRBD2 (6 bases). The germline V and J ends were trimmed by 11 bases and 4 bases, with 20 bases remaining between them. The CDR3 extends over 15 amino acids. Germline CDR1 is MDHEN and CDR2 is SYDVKM.

The chain couples TRBV2 to TRBJ2-1; D is unresolved. Germline V gene lookup returns CDR1 SNHLY and CDR2 FYNNEI. The CDR3 is made up of 15 amino acids. V was clipped by 6 bases and J by 2 bases, with 14 bases between them. The DNA of the CDR3 is TGTGCCAGCAGGATCAGTGCCCAGACCTACAATGAGCAGTTCTTC. This sequence encodes CASRISAQTYNEQFF.

In regard to this clone: A much larger clone lies one base from this, so it may be a read error. At the DNA level, this CDR3 is encoded by other sequences in the same sample as well. The chain couples TRBV2 to TRBJ2-5, with D uncertain. CDR1 is SNHLY, CDR2 FYNNEI, per germline. The CDR3 consists of 13 residues. CDR3 region: CASSRTYQGTQYF. DNA for the CDR3: TGTGCTAGCAGCCGGACCTACCAAGGGACCCAGTACTTC.